The 25 T cell receptor beta chains listed next were all sequenced from one sample in a study of cytomegalovirus exposure and HLA in healthy donors. Amplification used 60 Vbeta primers and 13 Jbeta primers. This table comes from immunoSEQ multiplex PCR, and its TCRdb copy is limited to in-frame clones, with some not included. The sample has some 200,000 clones, 70% seen once. The sample comprised PBMCs. These receptors came from a man aged 40-49 years in good health and CMV-seropositive.

V gene TRBV14 combines with J gene TRBJ1-1, with 8 nucleotides matching TRBD1. This CDR3 is 13 amino acids long. The V segment lost 4 bases and the J segment 6 bases; nucleotides outside the gene matches: 4. From germline, CDR1 is SGHDN and CDR2 FVKESK. CDR3 coding DNA: TGTGCCAGCAGCCCGACAGGGGAAGCTGAAGCTTTCTTT. Protein sequence: CASSPTGEAEAFF.

This chain links TRBV7-3 with TRBJ1-2, with D possibly being TRBD1 (6 bases). CDR3 size: 15 residues. Germline V CDR1 and CDR2: SGHTA, FQGTGA. V lost 2 bases and J lost 2, with 12 bases in between. CDR3 nucleotide sequence: TGTGCCAGCAGCTTAGGGGGGGGCAAAAACTATGGCTACACCTTC. The encoded protein is CASSLGGGKNYGYTF.

The rearrangement links TRBV28 to TRBJ2-7, with a possible D match to TRBD2 (7 bases). V lost 5 bases and J 0 bases, leaving 14 bases between the germline ends. This CDR3 comprises 15 residues. In germline, CDR1 is MDHEN, CDR2 SYDVKM. CDR3 sequence: CASSPGGLGSYEQYF. The CDR3 bases are TGTGCCAGCAGTCCGGGGGGCCTCGGCTCCTACGAGCAGTACTTC.

The rearrangement links TRBV7-6 to TRBJ2-5; D might be TRBD2 (7 bases). Per germline, CDR1 SGHVS and CDR2 FNYEAQ. The V gene lost 5 bases and the J gene lost 4 bases, with 14 bases spanning the gap. The CDR3 is made up of 14 amino acids. This chain's CDR3 is CASSTVRGGETQYF. The CDR3 DNA sequence: TGTGCCAGCAGCACAGTTAGGGGGGGAGAGACCCAGTACTTC.

CDR3 in amino acids: CASLEGVTQYF. As DNA, the CDR3 is TGTGCCAGCCTTGAAGGGGTTACGCAGTATTTT. The chain has TRBV28 and TRBJ2-3; a weak D match, TRBD1 (5 bases). The CDR3 totals 11 residues. The ends were cut back, 8 bases at V and 8 bases at J, with 11 bases in the middle. CDR1 is MDHEN, CDR2 SYDVKM, per germline.

The chain recombines TRBV18 with TRBJ2-7; 9 bases fit TRBD1. This CDR3 spans 14 amino acids. The germline V gene encodes CDR1 KGHSH and CDR2 LQKENI. V lost 3 bases, J lost 4 bases, and 4 bases stayed unmatched. The CDR3 nucleotides read TGTGCCAGCTCACCTCCGGGACAGGGTTACGAGCAGTACTTC. This translates into CASSPPGQGYEQYF.

The genes are TRBV6-1 and TRBJ1-6; D unresolved. Germline V CDR1 and CDR2: MNHNS, SASEGT. Trimming pared 4 bases from V and 13 bases from J, leaving 8 bases between. CDR3 length: 11 residues. The CDR3 DNA sequence: TGTGCCAGCAGTGCTCAGAAGCCCCTCCACTTT. Its translation: CASSAQKPLHF.

This clone was found a few times. V and J are TRBV29-1 and TRBJ2-7; a possible D gene is TRBD1 (5 bases). This CDR3 has 11 amino acids. Between the trimmed V and J ends, which lost 6 bases and 5 bases, there was a span of 11 bases. Germline-derived CDR1 and CDR2 are SQVTM and ANQGSEA. The CDR3 nucleotides are TGCAGCGTCAGGGCTGTCCACGAGCAGTACTTC. Translated, it gives CSVRAVHEQYF.

CDR3 amino acids: CASSLAGGETDTQYF. CDR3 bases: TGTGCCAGCAGCTTAGCGGGGGGGGAAACAGATACGCAGTATTTT. The V gene is TRBV7-3, the J gene TRBJ2-3; TRBD2 matches 9 bases. Trimming took 2 bases from V and 3 from J; bases not matched to a gene: 3. This CDR3 contains 15 residues. Germline V gene lookup returns CDR1 SGHTA and CDR2 FQGTGA.

The chain has TRBV7-9 and TRBJ2-3; 7 positions match TRBD2. In germline, CDR1 is SEHNR, CDR2 FQNEAQ (reference sequence). This CDR3 comprises 16 residues. The ends lost 5 bases at V and 5 bases at J; junction bases unmatched: 13. The CDR3 here is CASSTRGGVSGDTQYF. CDR3 DNA: TGTGCCAGCAGCACCCGGGGAGGGGTGAGCGGAGATACGCAGTATTTT.

V gene TRBV6-1 combines with J gene TRBJ1-1; D remains unclear. Trimming took off 8 bases at V and 5 bases at J, with 12 bases between the two ends. Looked up from germline, CDR1 is MNHNS and CDR2 is SASEGT. CDR3 size: 12 residues. The CDR3: CASVRGRTEAFF. The CDR3 DNA reads TGTGCCAGCGTCAGAGGGAGGACTGAAGCTTTCTTT.

The V and J genes are TRBV28 and TRBJ2-7, with D uncertain. The CDR3 is 12 amino acids. Germline V gives CDR1 MDHEN, CDR2 SYDVKM. Trimming left V 5 bases short and J 2 bases short, with 7 bases between. The CDR3 protein is CASSRRAYEQYF. The DNA for the CDR3 is TGTGCCAGCAGTCGACGGGCCTACGAGCAGTACTTC.

This sequence joins TRBV18 and TRBJ2-3; TRBD2 matches 11 bases. J lost 1 base, V lost 3 bases, and 3 bases had no gene match. The CDR3 covers 16 residues. Germline loops: CDR1 KGHSH, CDR2 LQKENI. CDR3: CASSPLGLAGTDTQYF. CDR3 DNA: TGTGCCAGCTCACCCTTGGGACTAGCGGGCACAGATACGCAGTATTTT.

The chain uses TRBV7-2 and TRBJ1-3, with D perhaps matching TRBD1 (6 bases). Germline V gene lookup returns CDR1 SGHTA and CDR2 FQGNSA. The CDR3 runs 13 residues. V was pared by 9 bases and J by 3 bases, with 12 bases between. The CDR3 DNA follows: TGTGCCAGTCTACAGGGTCTTGGAAACACCATATATTTT. Amino acids: CASLQGLGNTIYF.

On this clone: At one end the junction does not follow the germline gene, possibly because of a read error. The gene calls are TRBV5-1 and TRBJ2-5, with D unresolved. The CDR3 length is 11 residues. CDR1 is SGHRS, CDR2 YFSETQ, per germline. The CDR3 is CASSEQEAQYF. The CDR3 DNA reads as TGCGCCAGCAGCGAACAAGAGGCCCAGTACTTC.

The chain combines TRBV7-2 with TRBJ2-7; D perhaps matches TRBD2 (6 bases). Trimming cost V 1 base and J 3 bases, with 10 bases left between them. Germline loops: CDR1 SGHTA, CDR2 FQGNSA. This CDR3 spans 14 amino acids. CDR3 coding DNA: TGTGCCAGCAGCTTAGATATAGCGGTCTACGAGCAGTACTTC. It encodes CASSLDIAVYEQYF.

The genes are TRBV5-1 and TRBJ2-7, with 7 bases matching TRBD1. Germline V lookup: CDR1 SGHRS, CDR2 YFSETQ. Trimming removed 6 bases from V and 4 bases from J; junction bases left unmatched: 10. The CDR3 is made up of 14 amino acids. The chain's CDR3 is CASTRAGGRYEQYF. CDR3 bases: TGCGCCAGCACCAGAGCAGGGGGTCGTTACGAGCAGTACTTC. The variable domain in full, with the rest retrieved from reference TRBV5-1 and TRBJ2-7, is KAGVTQTPRYLIKTRGQQVTLSCSPISGHRSVSWYQQTPGQGLQFLFEYFSETQRNKGNFPGRFSGRQFSNSRSEMNVSTLELGDSALYLCASTRAGGRYEQYFGPGTRLTVT.

This clone has only a few counts. The chain uses TRBV27 and TRBJ1-2; D ambiguous. This CDR3 spans 13 amino acids. V lost 3 bases to trimming and J lost 3 bases, with 8 bases between them. Germline CDR1 reads MNHEY; CDR2 reads SMNVEV (reference sequence). The CDR3 nucleotides read TGTGCCAGCAGTTTTCCTGCGGACTATGGCTACACCTTC. Its translation is CASSFPADYGYTF.

The gene calls are TRBV6-6 and TRBJ1-1; D gene uncertain. Trimming took off 7 bases at V and 1 base at J, with 13 bases between the two ends. The CDR3 runs 14 residues. Germline assignment: CDR1 MNHNY and CDR2 SVGAGI (reference sequence). CDR3 in DNA: TGTGCCAGCAAAAAAGACGGGAGGAACACTGAAGCTTTCTTT. Translation gives CASKKDGRNTEAFF.

The chain links TRBV19 to TRBJ2-5; 8 nucleotides align to TRBD1. This CDR3 spans 13 amino acids. The junction had 5 bases not matched to a gene; V was cut back by 7 bases and J by 4 bases. From germline, CDR1 is LNHDA and CDR2 SQIVND (reference sequence). CDR3 sequence (DNA): TGTGCCAGTACTGGACAGGGCGGAGAGACCCAGTACTTC. Translation gives CASTGQGGETQYF.

The chain recombines TRBV19 with TRBJ1-5; tentatively, D is TRBD1 (6 bases). The V gene's germline CDR1 is LNHDA and CDR2 SQIVND (reference sequence). The CDR3 covers 13 residues. V was clipped by 7 bases and J by 1 base, with 8 bases between them. The CDR3 region is CASNQGSNQPQHF. CDR3 sequence (DNA): TGTGCCAGTAATCAGGGGAGCAATCAGCCCCAGCATTTT.

The chain carries TRBV19 and TRBJ2-1, with D perhaps TRBD2 (6 bases). The CDR3 spans 15 residues. The V end was cut by 3 bases, the J end by 0 bases, with 9 bases between. Germline values: CDR1 LNHDA, CDR2 SQIVND (reference sequence). The CDR3 sequence: CASSMRLDSYNEQFF. For the CDR3, the DNA is TGTGCCAGTAGTATGAGACTAGACTCCTACAATGAGCAGTTCTTC.

The chain couples TRBV7-9 to TRBJ2-5; 8 nucleotides align to TRBD2. V shed 5 bases, J shed 5 bases, and the junction held 13 bases outside the gene matches. The germline gives CDR1 SEHNR, CDR2 FQNEAQ (reference sequence). The CDR3 has 16 amino acids. CDR3 nucleotides: TGTGCCAGCAGCCACCGAGCGGGGGATGCTACGGAGACCCAGTACTTC. Residues: CASSHRAGDATETQYF.

This chain links TRBV5-8 with TRBJ1-1, with D maybe TRBD1 (6 bases). Looked up from germline, CDR1 is SGHTS and CDR2 is YDEGEE. The V and J ends lost 4 bases and 0 bases respectively, with 19 bases between them. This CDR3 is 17 amino acids long. Written as DNA, the CDR3 is TGTGCCAGCAGCCCAGTCGGGGGGGGCGGACTGAACACTGAAGCTTTCTTT. Translating it yields CASSPVGGGGLNTEAFF.

This chain links TRBV28 with TRBJ2-2, with a weak D call TRBD2 (5 bases). CDR1 and CDR2 (germline): MDHEN, SYDVKM. This CDR3 has 16 amino acids. V lost 4 bases and J 3 bases, leaving 15 bases between the germline ends. Here the CDR3 reads CASSYFGKRDTGELFF. CDR3 sequence (DNA): TGTGCCAGCAGTTATTTCGGGAAACGAGACACCGGGGAGCTGTTTTTT. Supplemented by reference TRBV28 and TRBJ2-2, the full variable domain reads DVKVTQSSRYLVKRTGEKVFLECVQDMDHENMFWYRQDPGLGLRLIYFSYDVKMKEKGDIPEGYSVSREKKERFSLILESASTNQTSMYLCASSYFGKRDTGELFFGEGSRLTVL.